This T cell receptor beta chain was profiled in a study of control samples from healthy donors and cancer patients. The germline CDR1 and CDR2 sequences are KGHSH and LQKENI. J gave up 4 bases and V 3 bases, and 4 bases lay outside the gene matches. The CDR3 is 15 amino acids. As regards this clone: This specimen includes other DNA sequences encoding the same CDR3.

Clones were read by immunoSEQ multiplex PCR, and TCRdb kept only the in-frame ones, dropping some. The sample holds 150,000 to 180,000 clones, about 93% seen once. Material: blood. The V gene is TRBV18, the J gene TRBJ1-5; 9 bases are shared with TRBD1. The receptor was derived from a man aged 50 or older in good health. This CDR3 is CASSPPGQGNQPQHF. The CDR3 DNA reads TGTGCCAGCTCACCGCCCGGACAGGGGAATCAGCCCCAGCATTTT. Full variable domain (missing parts from reference TRBV18 and TRBJ1-5): NAGVMQNPRHLVRRRGQEARLRCSPMKGHSHVYWYRQLPEEGLKFMVYLQKENIIDESGMPKERFSAEFPKEGPSILRIQQVVRGDSAAYFCASSPPGQGNQPQHFGDGTRLSIL.